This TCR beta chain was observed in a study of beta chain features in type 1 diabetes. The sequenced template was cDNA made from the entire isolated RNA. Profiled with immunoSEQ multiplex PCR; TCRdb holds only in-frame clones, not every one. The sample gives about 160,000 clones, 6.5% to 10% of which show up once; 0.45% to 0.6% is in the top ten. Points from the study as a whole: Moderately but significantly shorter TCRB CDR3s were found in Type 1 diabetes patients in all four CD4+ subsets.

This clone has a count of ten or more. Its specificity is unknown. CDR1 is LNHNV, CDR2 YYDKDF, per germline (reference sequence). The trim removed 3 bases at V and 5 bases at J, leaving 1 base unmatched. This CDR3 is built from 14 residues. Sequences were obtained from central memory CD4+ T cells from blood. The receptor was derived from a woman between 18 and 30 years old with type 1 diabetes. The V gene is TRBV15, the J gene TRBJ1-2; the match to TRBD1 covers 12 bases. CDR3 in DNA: TGTGCCACCAGCAGGGGACAGGGGGCATATGGCTACACCTTC. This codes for CATSRGQGAYGYTF. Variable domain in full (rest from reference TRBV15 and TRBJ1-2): DAMVIQNPRYQVTQFGKPVTLSCSQTLNHNVMYWYQQKSSQAPKLLFHYYDKDFNNEADTPDNFQSRRPNTSFCFLDIRSPGLGDTAMYLCATSRGQGAYGYTFGSGTRLTVV.